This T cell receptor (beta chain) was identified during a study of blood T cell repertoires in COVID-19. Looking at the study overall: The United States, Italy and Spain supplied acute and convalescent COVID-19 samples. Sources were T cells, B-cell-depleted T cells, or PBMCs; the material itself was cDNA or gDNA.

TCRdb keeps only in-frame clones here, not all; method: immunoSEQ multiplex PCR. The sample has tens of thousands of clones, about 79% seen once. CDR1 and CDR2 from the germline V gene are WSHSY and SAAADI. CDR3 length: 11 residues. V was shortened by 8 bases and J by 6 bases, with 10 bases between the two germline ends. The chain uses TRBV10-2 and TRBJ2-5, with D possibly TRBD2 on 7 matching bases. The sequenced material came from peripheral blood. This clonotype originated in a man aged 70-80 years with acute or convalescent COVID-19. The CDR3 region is CASGGAKTQYF. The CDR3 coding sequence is TGCGCCAGCGGGGGGGCCAAGACCCAGTACTTC.